The rows below give T cell receptor beta chains drawn from one sample of a study of cytomegalovirus exposure and HLA in healthy donors. Assay used: immunoSEQ multiplex PCR; TCRdb lists only in-frame clones, some missing. The data show roughly 110,000 clones, over 80% seen once. The sequencing sample was made of PBMCs. The receptors here all came from a man younger than 40 in good health and CMV-seropositive. Each CDR3 is given with its conserved first and last residue. D genes are given only for firm matches. Expanded clones get a size class; other rows say once, few or many, or leave the size out.

D | J | size | V | DNA | CDR3
TRBD2 | TRBJ2-7 | . | TRBV14 | TGCGCCAGCAGCCAAGCCTTTGGCGGGGGGGCATACGAGCAGTACTTC | CASSQAFGGGAYEQYF
TRBD1 | TRBJ2-2 | . | TRBV5-1 | TGCGCCAGCAGCGCCGGGACAGGGGACACCGGGGAGCTGTTTTTT | CASSAGTGDTGELFF
. | TRBJ2-3 | . | TRBV5-4 | TGTGCCACAACAAATACAGACCCTACAGATACGCAGTATTTT | CATTNTDPTDTQYF
. | TRBJ1-4 | . | TRBV5-6 | TGTGCCAGCTCTCAGGGGTTGAGGACTGAAAAACTGTTTTTT | CASSQGLRTEKLFF
TRBD1 | TRBJ1-2 | . | TRBV19 | TGTGCCAGTAGTACGGGGGATTCCAGGGGGGAGAGGTATGGCTACACCTTC | CASSTGDSRGERYGYTF
TRBD1 | TRBJ1-2 | . | TRBV19 | TGTGCCAGTAGTATTGGGCAGGGGGCGCAGGGCTACACCTTC | CASSIGQGAQGYTF
. | TRBJ2-7 | . | TRBV7-2 | TGTGCCAGCAGCTCTTTGGGCTCGCGCCACGAGCAGTACTTC | CASSSLGSRHEQYF
TRBD1 | TRBJ2-1 | once | TRBV14 | TGTGCCAGCAGTCAAGGCCGGGACAGGGGCCTCGGGGAGCAGTTCTTC | CASSQGRDRGLGEQFF
TRBD1 | TRBJ1-1 | . | TRBV7-8 | TGTGCCAGCAGCTTAATGGACAGGGGAACTGAAGCTTTCTTT | CASSLMDRGTEAFF
TRBD2 | TRBJ2-1 | . | TRBV5-1 | TGCGCCAGCAGCCCTAGCGGGGCCTACAATGAGCAGTTCTTC | CASSPSGAYNEQFF